This TCR beta chain was retrieved from a study of human T cells and chemical hapten exposure. Study-wide results and limits: Sensitizing to DPC left TCRs with a frequency above 1 in 1000 unaltered. The study found expanded TCRs formed significantly more large CDR3 similarity clusters than controls.

The CDR3 covers 13 residues. V lost 3 bases to trimming and J lost 6 bases, with 8 bases between them. Germline CDR1 SGHVS, CDR2 FNYEAQ. This clonotype was observed at least ten times. Its cognate antigen is unknown. The library gave individual cDNA molecules unique molecular identifiers. TCRdb re-analysed the RACE reads in MiXCR, keeping a single row per CDR3 protein. The table records some 250,000 distinct CDR3 sequences, approximately 7.5% of them present only once. Time point here: pre-sensitization, week 0. Treatment given: therapeutic diphenylcyclopropenone sensitization with weekly scalp DPC. Blood was drawn before each patch test was applied.

The sequence derives from a young man with alopecia areata. Some clones in this sample may be carry-over from other donors' samples. The sequences come from whole blood, collected in connection with sensitization to the hapten diphenylcyclopropenone (DPC). The chain employs TRBV7-6 and TRBJ2-2; D may be TRBD1 or TRBD2 (5 bases each). CDR3 DNA: TGTGCCAGCAGCTTCCGGGACGCCGGGGAGCTGTTTTTT. It yields the protein CASSFRDAGELFF. The entire variable domain, with the rest obtained from reference TRBV7-6 and TRBJ2-2, is as follows: GAGVSQSPRYKVTKRGQDVALRCDPISGHVSLYWYRQALGQGPEFLTYFNYEAQQDKSGLPNDRFSAERPEGSISTLTIQRTEQRDSAMYRCASSFRDAGELFFGEGSRLTVL.